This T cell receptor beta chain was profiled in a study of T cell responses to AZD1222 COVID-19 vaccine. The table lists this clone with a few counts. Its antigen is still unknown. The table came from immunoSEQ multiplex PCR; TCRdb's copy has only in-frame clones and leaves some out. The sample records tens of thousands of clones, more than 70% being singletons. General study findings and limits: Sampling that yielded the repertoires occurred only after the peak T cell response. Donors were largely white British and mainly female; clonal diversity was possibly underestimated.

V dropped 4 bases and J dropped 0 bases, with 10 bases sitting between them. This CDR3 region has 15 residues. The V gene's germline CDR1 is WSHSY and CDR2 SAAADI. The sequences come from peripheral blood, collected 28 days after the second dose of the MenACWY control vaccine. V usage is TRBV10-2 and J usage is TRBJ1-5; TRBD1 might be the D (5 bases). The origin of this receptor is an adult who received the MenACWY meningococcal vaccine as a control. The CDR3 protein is CASSGTGDSNQPQHF. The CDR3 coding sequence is TGCGCCAGCAGTGGGACGGGGGATAGCAATCAGCCCCAGCATTTT.